A single sample is the source of the 19 T cell receptor beta chains below, sequenced in a study of radiation and T cells in renal cell carcinoma. Clones were read by immunoSEQ multiplex PCR, and TCRdb kept only the in-frame ones, dropping some. The sample contains 130,000 to 150,000 clones, 88% of which appear only once. Described time point: baseline pretreatment blood. The treatment here: 15 Gy SBRT to primary tumor, nephrectomy 4 weeks later. The material was blood, obtained from a patient whose treatment included radiotherapy and nephrectomy. The receptors originated from a woman in her 70s with renal cell carcinoma.

The rearrangement links TRBV19 to TRBJ1-5, with 7 nucleotides matching TRBD1. Germline CDR1 LNHDA, CDR2 SQIVND (reference sequence). The CDR3 extends over 14 amino acids. Trimming at V came to 5 bases and at J to 4 bases, leaving 5 bases not matched to a gene. The CDR3 DNA sequence: TGTGCCAGTAGTGAACAGGGGCCTAATCAGCCCCAGCATTTT. Translating it yields CASSEQGPNQPQHF.

V usage is TRBV7-6 and J usage is TRBJ2-2; 7 bases align to TRBD1. The CDR3 length is 14 residues. The J segment lost 2 bases and the V segment lost 5 bases, leaving 2 bases of the junction unmatched. The germline V gene encodes CDR1 SGHVS and CDR2 FNYEAQ. CDR3 region: CASSQGGNTGELFF. The CDR3, as DNA: TGTGCCAGCAGCCAAGGGGGCAACACCGGGGAGCTGTTTTTT. Full variable domain (outside the CDR3, taken from reference TRBV7-6 and TRBJ2-2): GAGVSQSPRYKVTKRGQDVALRCDPISGHVSLYWYRQALGQGPEFLTYFNYEAQQDKSGLPNDRFSAERPEGSISTLTIQRTEQRDSAMYRCASSQGGNTGELFFGEGSRLTVL.

The gene calls are TRBV29-1 and TRBJ1-1; possibly TRBD1 for D (6 bases). CDR3 length: 14 residues. Germline CDR1 and CDR2: SQVTM and ANQGSEA. The V end was cut by 6 bases, the J end by 4 bases, with 18 bases between. The CDR3 coding sequence is TGCAGCGTCGCGGGGGCTTTAGGGGGCACTGAAGCTTTCTTT. Its protein product is CSVAGALGGTEAFF.

The V call is TRBV4-2, the J call TRBJ1-1; 8 nucleotides agree with TRBD1. J gave up 1 base and V 6 bases, and 7 bases lay outside the gene matches. CDR1 is LGHNA, CDR2 YNFKEQ, per germline. CDR3 size: 15 residues. The CDR3: CASRPQQGANTEAFF. CDR3 bases: TGTGCCAGCAGACCCCAGCAGGGGGCGAACACTGAAGCTTTCTTT.

The chain couples TRBV6-5 to TRBJ2-2; D is unresolved. Looked up from germline, CDR1 is MNHEY and CDR2 is SVGAGI. Trimming stripped 7 bases from V and 5 bases from J, with 14 bases between. The CDR3 consists of 14 residues. The chain's CDR3 is CASTPLSRTGELFF. In DNA form, the CDR3 reads TGTGCCAGCACCCCGTTATCCCGGACCGGGGAGCTGTTTTTT.

The chain carries TRBV2 and TRBJ1-4, with unresolved D. The V gene's germline CDR1 is SNHLY and CDR2 FYNNEI. V lost 4 bases to trimming and J lost 0 bases, with 9 bases between them. This CDR3 is built from 15 residues. As DNA, the CDR3 is TGTGCCAGCAGTGTCCTCAGAGCAACTAATGAAAAACTGTTTTTT. This codes for CASSVLRATNEKLFF.

Concerning this clone: At the DNA level, this CDR3 is encoded by other sequences in the same sample as well. This chain joins TRBV6-5 and TRBJ1-4; D call uncertain. Trimming took 6 bases from V and 5 from J, leaving 4 bases between them. Germline V gene sequence: CDR1 MNHEY, CDR2 SVGAGI. The CDR3 covers 11 residues. CDR3 DNA: TGTGCCAGCAGGCTCAATGAAAAACTGTTTTTT. Encoded protein: CASRLNEKLFF.

This clone appeared once. This CDR3 is CASSLGDGLGEQFF. For the CDR3, the DNA is TGTGCCAGCAGCTTAGGGGACGGGTTGGGTGAGCAGTTCTTC. The chain recombines TRBV7-8 with TRBJ2-1, with D perhaps matching TRBD1 or TRBD2 (5 bases each). V was cut by 1 base and J by 9 bases, with 13 bases left in between. CDR1 is SGHVS and CDR2 is FQNEAQ in the germline V gene. This CDR3 is 14 amino acids long.

As DNA, the CDR3 is TGTGCCTGGAGCGCAACACCAAGCTCTGGAAACACCATATATTTT. This gives the protein CAWSATPSSGNTIYF. The rearrangement uses TRBV30 and TRBJ1-3, with D unresolved. Deletions cut 3 bases from V and 0 bases from J, with 12 bases between. CDR1 and CDR2 from the germline V gene are GTSNPN and SVGIG (reference sequence). This CDR3 contains 15 residues.

The chain carries TRBV4-1 and TRBJ2-5; D possibly corresponds to TRBD2 (5 bases). Germline CDR1 is MGHRA and CDR2 is YSYEKL. Trimming removed 0 bases at V and 5 bases at J, with 22 bases between. The CDR3 loop spans 18 amino acids. CDR3 protein: CASSQDILLGLPQETQYF. CDR3 in DNA: TGCGCCAGCAGCCAAGACATTCTCCTAGGACTGCCGCAGGAGACCCAGTACTTC.

The V and J genes are TRBV19 and TRBJ1-5; 8 bases fit TRBD1. The CDR3 totals 15 residues. J lost 3 bases, V lost 4 bases, and 5 bases had no gene match. In germline, CDR1 is LNHDA, CDR2 SQIVND (reference sequence). CDR3 DNA sequence: TGTGCCAGTAGTACTGGGACAGGAACCAATCAGCCCCAGCATTTT. Residues: CASSTGTGTNQPQHF.

CDR3 protein: CASSPGQALHNEQFF. For the CDR3, the DNA is TGTGCCAGTAGCCCCGGACAGGCTTTACACAATGAGCAGTTCTTC. The V call is TRBV19, the J call TRBJ2-1; 7 bases match TRBD1. The CDR3 sequence is 15 residues long. The germline CDR1 and CDR2 sequences are LNHDA and SQIVND (reference sequence). The V segment lost 6 bases and the J segment 5 bases; nucleotides outside the gene matches: 10.

The V call is TRBV7-2, the J call TRBJ2-3; 7 nucleotides align to TRBD1. This CDR3 spans 15 amino acids. The germline V gene encodes CDR1 SGHTA and CDR2 FQGNSA. V trimming: 1 base; J trimming: 2 bases; junction bases outside the gene matches: 3. The CDR3 reads CASSLGDRTTDTQYF. The CDR3 DNA sequence: TGTGCCAGCAGCTTAGGGGACAGAACCACAGATACGCAGTATTTT.

V gene TRBV5-1 combines with J gene TRBJ2-5, with D uncertain. CDR3 length: 13 residues. CDR1 is SGHRS, CDR2 YFSETQ, per germline. Trimming removed 2 bases from V and 5 bases from J, with 10 bases in between. The CDR3 spells CASSLPGRETQYF. The CDR3 bases are TGCGCCAGCAGCTTACCGGGCAGGGAGACCCAGTACTTC.

The chain employs TRBV7-2 and TRBJ2-1, with 11 bases fitting TRBD1. The germline V gene encodes CDR1 SGHTA and CDR2 FQGNSA. CDR3 length: 15 residues. V lost 5 bases and J lost 9; bases outside the gene matches: 9. CDR3 bases: TGTGCCAGCAGCCCGAGTCGGACAGGGGGCCCTGAGCAGTTCTTC. As protein: CASSPSRTGGPEQFF.

The chain employs TRBV11-3 and TRBJ1-3; D unresolved. From germline, CDR1 is SGHNT and CDR2 YENEEA. The V and J ends lost 4 bases and 0 bases respectively, with 10 bases between them. This CDR3 region has 15 residues. The CDR3 sequence: CASSSMTISGNTIYF. The DNA of the CDR3 is TGTGCCAGCAGCTCAATGACAATCTCTGGAAACACCATATATTTT.

This chain joins TRBV14 and TRBJ1-2; D perhaps matches TRBD1 (6 bases). Trimming stripped 3 bases from V and 3 bases from J, with 8 bases between. This CDR3 spans 13 amino acids. Looked up from germline, CDR1 is SGHDN and CDR2 is FVKESK. This CDR3 is CASSHEGDYGYTF. The CDR3 bases are TGTGCCAGCAGCCATGAGGGGGACTATGGCTACACCTTC.

As to this clone: A junction boundary mismatches the germline segment, possibly from a read error. The rearrangement uses TRBV5-4 and TRBJ1-2, with a tentative D call TRBD1 (5 bases). Germline CDR1 is SGHNT and CDR2 is YYREEE (reference sequence). The CDR3 loop spans 14 amino acids. For the CDR3, the DNA is TGTGCCAGCAGCACCCAGGGAGAAAACTCTGGCTACACCTTC. This sequence encodes CASSTQGENSGYTF.

The rearrangement uses TRBV9 and TRBJ2-1; D gene unclear. Germline CDR1 and CDR2: SGDLS and YYNGEE. V was shortened by 3 bases and J by 3 bases, with 13 bases between the two germline ends. There are 15 residues in the CDR3. CDR3 nucleotide sequence: TGTGCCAGCAGCGCGCTCGTGGTGGGCTACAATGAGCAGTTCTTC. This translates into CASSALVVGYNEQFF.